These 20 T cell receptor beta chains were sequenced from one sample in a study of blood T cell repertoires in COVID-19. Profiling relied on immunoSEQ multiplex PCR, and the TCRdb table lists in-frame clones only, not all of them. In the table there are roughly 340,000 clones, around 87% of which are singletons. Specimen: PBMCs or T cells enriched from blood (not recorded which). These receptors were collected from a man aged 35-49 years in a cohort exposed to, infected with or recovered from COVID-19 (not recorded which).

The CDR3 region is CASSAKGGGRFNSPLHF. As DNA, the CDR3 is TGTGCCAGCAGCGCGAAGGGGGGGGGACGCTTTAATTCACCCCTCCACTTT. The chain is built from TRBV5-6 and TRBJ1-6; D may be TRBD1 (6 bases). The CDR3 extends over 17 amino acids. Trimming took off 4 bases at V and 6 bases at J, with 20 bases between the two ends. Germline CDR1 reads SGHDT; CDR2 reads YYEEEE.

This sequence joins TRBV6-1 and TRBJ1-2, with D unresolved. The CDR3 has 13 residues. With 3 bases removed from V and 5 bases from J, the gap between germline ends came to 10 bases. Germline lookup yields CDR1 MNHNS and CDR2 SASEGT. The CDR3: CASSDVLLYGYTF. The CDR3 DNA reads TGTGCCAGCAGTGACGTACTGCTTTATGGCTACACCTTC.

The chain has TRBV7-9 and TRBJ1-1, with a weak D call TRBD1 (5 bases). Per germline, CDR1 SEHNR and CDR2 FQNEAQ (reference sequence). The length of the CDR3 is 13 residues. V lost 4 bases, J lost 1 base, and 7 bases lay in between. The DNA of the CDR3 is TGTGCCAGCAGCTATGACAGGAACACTGAAGCTTTCTTT. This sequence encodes CASSYDRNTEAFF.

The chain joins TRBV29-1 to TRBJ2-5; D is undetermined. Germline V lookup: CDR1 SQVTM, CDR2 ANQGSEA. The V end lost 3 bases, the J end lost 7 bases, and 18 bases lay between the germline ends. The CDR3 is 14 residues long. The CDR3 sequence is CSVEDILTMRTQYF. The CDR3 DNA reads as TGCAGCGTTGAGGATATCCTGACAATGCGGACCCAGTACTTC.

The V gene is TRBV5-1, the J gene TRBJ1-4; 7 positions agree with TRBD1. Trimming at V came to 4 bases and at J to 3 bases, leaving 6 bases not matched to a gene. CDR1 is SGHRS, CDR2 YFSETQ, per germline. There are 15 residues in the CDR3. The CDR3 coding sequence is TGCGCCAGCAGCCCCCGGGACAGCCCTAATGAAAAACTGTTTTTT. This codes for CASSPRDSPNEKLFF.

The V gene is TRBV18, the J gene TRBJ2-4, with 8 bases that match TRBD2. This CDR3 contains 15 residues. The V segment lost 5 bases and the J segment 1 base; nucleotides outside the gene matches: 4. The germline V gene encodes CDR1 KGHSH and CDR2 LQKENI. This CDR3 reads CASSSAGVAKNIQYF. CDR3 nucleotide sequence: TGTGCCAGCTCATCAGCGGGAGTGGCCAAAAACATTCAGTACTTC.

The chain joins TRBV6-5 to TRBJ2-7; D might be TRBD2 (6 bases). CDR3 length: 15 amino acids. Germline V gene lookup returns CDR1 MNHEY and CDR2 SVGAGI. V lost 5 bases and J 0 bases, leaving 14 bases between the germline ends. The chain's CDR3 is CASSPSRDGSYEQYF. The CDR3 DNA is TGTGCCAGCAGTCCATCGCGGGACGGCTCCTACGAGCAGTACTTC.

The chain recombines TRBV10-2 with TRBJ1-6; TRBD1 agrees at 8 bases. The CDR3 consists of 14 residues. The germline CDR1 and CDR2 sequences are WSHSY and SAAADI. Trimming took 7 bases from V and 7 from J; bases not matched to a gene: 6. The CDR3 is CASTWDRMNSPLHF. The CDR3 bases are TGCGCCAGCACTTGGGACAGGATGAATTCACCCCTCCACTTT.

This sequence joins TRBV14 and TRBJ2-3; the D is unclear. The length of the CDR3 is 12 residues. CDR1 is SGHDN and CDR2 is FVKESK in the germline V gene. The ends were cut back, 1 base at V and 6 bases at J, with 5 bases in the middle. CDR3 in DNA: TGTGCCAGCAGCCAAGTTTCGGATACGCAGTATTTT. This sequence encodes CASSQVSDTQYF. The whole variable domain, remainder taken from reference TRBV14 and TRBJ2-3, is EAGVTQFPSHSVIEKGQTVTLRCDPISGHDNLYWYRRVMGKEIKFLLHFVKESKQDESGMPNNRFLAERTGGTYSTLKVQPAELEDSGVYFCASSQVSDTQYFGPGTRLTVL.

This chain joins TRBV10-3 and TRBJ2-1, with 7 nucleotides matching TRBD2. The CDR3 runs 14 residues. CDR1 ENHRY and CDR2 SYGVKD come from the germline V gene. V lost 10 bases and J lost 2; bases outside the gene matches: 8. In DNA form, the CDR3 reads TGTGCCACCTTAGCGGGCGAGGCCTACAATGAGCAGTTCTTC. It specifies CATLAGEAYNEQFF.

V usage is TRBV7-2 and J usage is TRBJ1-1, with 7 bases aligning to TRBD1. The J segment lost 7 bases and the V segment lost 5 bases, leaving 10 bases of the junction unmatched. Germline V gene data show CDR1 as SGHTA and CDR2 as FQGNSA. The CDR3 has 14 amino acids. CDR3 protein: CASSPRTGNGEAFF. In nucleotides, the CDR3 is TGTGCCAGCAGCCCCAGGACAGGAAACGGTGAAGCTTTCTTT.

The CDR3 DNA reads TGTGCCTGGAGTCGTACCTACAATGAGCAGTTCTTC. It yields the protein CAWSRTYNEQFF. This rearrangement joins TRBV30 to TRBJ2-1; D call uncertain. Trimming took 2 bases from V and 2 from J, leaving 4 bases between them. CDR1 is GTSNPN, CDR2 SVGIG, per germline (reference sequence). The CDR3 runs 12 residues.

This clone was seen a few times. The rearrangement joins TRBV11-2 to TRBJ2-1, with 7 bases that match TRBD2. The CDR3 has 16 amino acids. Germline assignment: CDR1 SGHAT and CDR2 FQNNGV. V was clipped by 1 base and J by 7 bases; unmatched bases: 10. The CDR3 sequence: CASSLVLGGRGNEQFF. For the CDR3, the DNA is TGTGCCAGCAGCTTAGTTTTGGGCGGGAGAGGGAATGAGCAGTTCTTC. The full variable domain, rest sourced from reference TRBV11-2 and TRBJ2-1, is EAGVAQSPRYKIIEKRQSVAFWCNPISGHATLYWYQQILGQGPKLLIQFQNNGVVDDSQLPKDRFSAERLKGVDSTLKIQPAKLEDSAVYLCASSLVLGGRGNEQFFGPGTRLTVL.

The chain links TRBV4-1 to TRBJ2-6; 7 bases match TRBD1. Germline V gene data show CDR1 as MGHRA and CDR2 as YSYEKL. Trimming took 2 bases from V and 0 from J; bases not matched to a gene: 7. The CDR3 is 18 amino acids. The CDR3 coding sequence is TGCGCCAGCAGCCAAAATACAGGGGCGGGCTCTGGGGCCAACGTCCTGACTTTC. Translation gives CASSQNTGAGSGANVLTF.

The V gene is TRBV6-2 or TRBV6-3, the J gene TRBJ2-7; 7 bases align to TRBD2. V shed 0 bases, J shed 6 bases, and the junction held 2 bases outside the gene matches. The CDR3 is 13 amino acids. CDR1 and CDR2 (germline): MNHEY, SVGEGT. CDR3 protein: CASSYSGGLEQYF. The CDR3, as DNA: TGTGCCAGCAGTTACTCGGGAGGGCTCGAGCAGTACTTC.

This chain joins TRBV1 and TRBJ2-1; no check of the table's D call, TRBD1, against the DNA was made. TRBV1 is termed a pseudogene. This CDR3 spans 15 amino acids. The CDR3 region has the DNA TGCACCAGCCTGAAACCGGGACAAGGCTGCAATGAGCAGTTCTTC. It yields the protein CTSLKPGQGCNEQFF.

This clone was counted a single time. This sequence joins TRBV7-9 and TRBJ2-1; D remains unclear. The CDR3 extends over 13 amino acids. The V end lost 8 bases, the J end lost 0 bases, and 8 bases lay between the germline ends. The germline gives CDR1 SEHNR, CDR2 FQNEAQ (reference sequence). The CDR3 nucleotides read TGTGCCAGCGGTAGTGGCTCCTACAATGAGCAGTTCTTC. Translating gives CASGSGSYNEQFF. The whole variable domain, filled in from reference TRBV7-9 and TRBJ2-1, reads DTGVSQNPRHKITKRGQNVTFRCDPISEHNRLYWYRQTLGQGPEFLTYFQNEAQLEKSRLLSDRFSAERPKGSFSTLEIQRTEQGDSAMYLCASGSGSYNEQFFGPGTRLTVL.

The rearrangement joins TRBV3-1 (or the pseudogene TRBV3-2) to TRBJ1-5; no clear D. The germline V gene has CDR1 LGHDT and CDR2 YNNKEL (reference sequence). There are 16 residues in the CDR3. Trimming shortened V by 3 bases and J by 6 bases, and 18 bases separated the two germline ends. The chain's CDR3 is CASSHGQEGTGQPQHF. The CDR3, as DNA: TGTGCCAGCAGCCACGGGCAAGAGGGTACGGGTCAGCCCCAGCATTTT.

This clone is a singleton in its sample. The CDR3 DNA is TGTGCCAGTAGTATTAAGGGAGCTGGATCCCTTACCACCAGGTTCTTC. Protein product: CASSIKGAGSLTTRFF. The chain carries TRBV19 and TRBJ2-1; possibly TRBD2 for D (5 bases). Germline V gene data show CDR1 as LNHDA and CDR2 as SQIVND (reference sequence). The V end lost 3 bases, the J end lost 15 bases, and 27 bases lay between the germline ends. This CDR3 comprises 16 residues.

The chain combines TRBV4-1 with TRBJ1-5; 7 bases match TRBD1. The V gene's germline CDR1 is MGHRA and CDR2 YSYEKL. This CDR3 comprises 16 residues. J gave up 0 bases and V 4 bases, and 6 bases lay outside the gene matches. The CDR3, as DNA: TGCGCCAGCAGCCGCCTACAGGGGACTAGCAATCAGCCCCAGCATTTT. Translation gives CASSRLQGTSNQPQHF.